This T cell receptor beta chain was sequenced in a study of shared clonotypes between healthy human individuals. Subsets obtained from CD4+ cells comprised CD45RA+ naive and CD45RA-negative memory cells. Measured with immunoSEQ multiplex PCR; TCRdb has only the in-frame clones, and not every one. Of around 2.1 million clones listed, approximately 94% are singletons. In germline, CDR1 is SEHNR, CDR2 FQNEAQ (reference sequence). This CDR3 is 16 amino acids long. The ends lost 3 bases at V and 0 bases at J; junction bases unmatched: 7. Sequencing was carried out using naive CD4+ T cells sorted from blood. Subset defined: CD45RA+ positively selected. This sequence originates from a man younger than 35 in good health. J is TRBJ2-5 and V is TRBV7-9; 7 positions agree with TRBD1. CDR3 loop: CASSFPGQLHQETQYF. Written as DNA, the CDR3 is TGTGCCAGCAGCTTTCCGGGACAGCTCCACCAAGAGACCCAGTACTTC.